This T cell receptor (beta chain) derives from a study of T cells after yellow fever vaccination. Study results and caveats: Detected again after the booster were most primary-vaccination clones, at 95% to 98% CD4 and approximately 87% CD8. Contamination of FACS-sorted repertoires by abundant clonotypes from the bulk population could occur. Just a small share of clonotypes turned up in the CD4 compartment as well as the CD8 compartment.

Template switching by 5'RACE produced TCR cDNA, adding a universal primer site and UMIs. TCRdb reanalysed the 5' RACE reads using MiXCR and keeps one entry per CDR3 protein. The profile shows 150,000 or so distinct CDR3 sequences, 5.5% to 7.5% of them singletons. With regard to this clonotype: Its antigen is currently unknown.

The germline V gene encodes CDR1 SGDLS and CDR2 YYNGEE. Trimming pared 4 bases from V and 4 bases from J, leaving 10 bases between. The CDR3 runs to 13 residues. This sequence was found in a man in his late teens or twenties who received the YFV17D yellow fever vaccine. The chain carries TRBV9 and TRBJ2-3; D is ambiguous. This specimen consisted of CD4+ T cells sorted from PBMCs, obtained more than 4 days after the first yellow fever vaccination. The DNA for the CDR3 is TGTGCCAGCAGCTCGGACCCGGCAGATACGCAGTATTTT. Amino acid sequence: CASSSDPADTQYF.